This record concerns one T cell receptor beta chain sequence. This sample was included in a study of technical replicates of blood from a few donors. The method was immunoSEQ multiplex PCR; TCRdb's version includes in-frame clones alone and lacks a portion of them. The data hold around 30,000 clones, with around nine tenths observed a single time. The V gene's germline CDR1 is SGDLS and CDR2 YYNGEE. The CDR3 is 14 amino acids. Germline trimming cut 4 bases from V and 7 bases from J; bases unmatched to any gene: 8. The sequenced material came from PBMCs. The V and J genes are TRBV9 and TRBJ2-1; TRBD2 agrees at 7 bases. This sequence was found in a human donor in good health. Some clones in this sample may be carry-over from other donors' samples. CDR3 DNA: TGTGCCAGCAGCCCTGGACTAGATCGGAATGAGCAGTTCTTC. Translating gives CASSPGLDRNEQFF. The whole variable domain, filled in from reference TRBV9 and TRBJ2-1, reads DSGVTQTPKHLITATGQRVTLRCSPRSGDLSVYWYQQSLDQGLQFLIQYYNGEERAKGNILERFSAQQFPDLHSELNLSSLELGDSALYFCASSPGLDRNEQFFGPGTRLTVL.